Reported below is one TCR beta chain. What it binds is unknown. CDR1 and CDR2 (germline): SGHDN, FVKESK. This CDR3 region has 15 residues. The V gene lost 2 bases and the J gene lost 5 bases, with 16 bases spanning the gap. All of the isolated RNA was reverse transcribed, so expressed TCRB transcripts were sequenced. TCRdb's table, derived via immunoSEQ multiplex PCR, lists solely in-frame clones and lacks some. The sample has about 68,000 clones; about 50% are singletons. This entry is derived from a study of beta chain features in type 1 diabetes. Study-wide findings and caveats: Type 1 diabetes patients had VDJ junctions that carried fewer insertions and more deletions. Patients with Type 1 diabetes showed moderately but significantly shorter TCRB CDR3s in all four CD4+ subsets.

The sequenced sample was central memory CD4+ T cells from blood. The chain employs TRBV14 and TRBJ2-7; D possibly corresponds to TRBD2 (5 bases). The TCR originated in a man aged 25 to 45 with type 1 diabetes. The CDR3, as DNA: TGTGCCAGCAGCCAAATTGGACTGCCCCAAGACGAGCAGTACTTC. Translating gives CASSQIGLPQDEQYF.